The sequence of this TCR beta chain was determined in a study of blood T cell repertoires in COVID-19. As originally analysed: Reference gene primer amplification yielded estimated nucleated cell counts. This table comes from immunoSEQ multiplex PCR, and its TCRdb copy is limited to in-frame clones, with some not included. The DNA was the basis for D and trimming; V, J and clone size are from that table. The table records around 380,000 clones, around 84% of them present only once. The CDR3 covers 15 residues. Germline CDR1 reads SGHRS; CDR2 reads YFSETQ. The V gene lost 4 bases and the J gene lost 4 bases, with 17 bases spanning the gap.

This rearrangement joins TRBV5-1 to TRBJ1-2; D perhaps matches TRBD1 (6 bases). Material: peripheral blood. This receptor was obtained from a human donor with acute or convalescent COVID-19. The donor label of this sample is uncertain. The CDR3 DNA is TGCGCCAGCAGCACCGGACAGAAGGACCTCTATGGCTACACCTTC. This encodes CASSTGQKDLYGYTF.